A single sample is the source of the 11 T cell receptor beta chains below, sequenced in a study of blood T cell repertoires in COVID-19. The repertoire was sequenced with immunoSEQ multiplex PCR; TCRdb's copy has only in-frame clones and lacks some. The table has 210,000 or so clones, about 90% seen once. Specimen: peripheral blood. The receptors were gathered from a man aged 50-59 years with acute or convalescent COVID-19.

This chain joins TRBV3-1 (or the pseudogene TRBV3-2) and TRBJ2-5; TRBD2 might be the D (5 bases). Trimming took 3 bases from V and 5 from J, leaving 13 bases between them. The CDR3 length is 14 residues. Germline CDR1 LGHDT, CDR2 YNNKEL (reference sequence). The CDR3 DNA reads TGTGCCAGCAGCCAGTTTGGGCGAGGGGAGACCCAGTACTTC. This sequence encodes CASSQFGRGETQYF.

V gene TRBV28 combines with J gene TRBJ1-1; TRBD1 matches 9 bases. V dropped 8 bases and J dropped 1; count of bases not matched to a gene: 5. This CDR3 spans 14 amino acids. Germline V lookup: CDR1 MDHEN, CDR2 SYDVKM. The CDR3: CASPGTGPNTEAFF. The CDR3 DNA reads as TGTGCCAGCCCCGGGACAGGGCCGAACACTGAAGCTTTCTTT.

With respect to this clone: It is unclear where the CDR3 begins or ends on the DNA, so no DNA is shown, and the CDR3 is as TCRdb lists it. This chain connects TRBV5-1 to TRBJ2-1; the table assigns TRBD1, which was not confirmed against the DNA. The CDR3 numbers 15 amino acids, ends counted. Germline-derived CDR1 and CDR2 are SGHRS and YFSETQ. CDR3 residues: CASSSGTGVGGGTVF.

V and J are TRBV10-3 and TRBJ1-3, with 7 nucleotides matching TRBD1. Germline trimming cut 3 bases from V and 2 bases from J; bases unmatched to any gene: 7. The CDR3 runs to 16 residues. Germline CDR1 ENHRY, CDR2 SYGVKD. Here the CDR3 reads CAISEGRQGTGNTIYF. The CDR3 coding sequence is TGTGCCATCAGTGAAGGTCGACAGGGAACTGGAAACACCATATATTTT.

In its sample, this clone was seen once. This chain uses TRBV21-1 with TRBJ1-4; the DNA was not used to check the table's D call, TRBD1. TRBV21-1 is listed as a pseudogene. The CDR3 has 15 amino acids. CDR3 sequence reads: CANKGQALRNEKLFF. The CDR3 DNA follows: TGTGCCAACAAAGGCCAGGCCCTACGGAACGAAAAACTGTTTTTT.

This chain uses TRBV7-9 with TRBJ2-5, with D tentatively TRBD1 (6 bases). V lost 1 base to trimming and J lost 2 bases, with 11 bases between them. The length of the CDR3 is 15 residues. Germline V gene sequence: CDR1 SEHNR, CDR2 FQNEAQ (reference sequence). The CDR3 here is CASSLGAGAQETQYF. CDR3 nucleotides: TGTGCCAGCAGCTTAGGGGCAGGGGCGCAAGAGACCCAGTACTTC.

The rearrangement uses TRBV19 and TRBJ2-7, with D possibly TRBD1 on 5 matching bases. Germline V gene sequence: CDR1 LNHDA, CDR2 SQIVND (reference sequence). Trimming stripped 7 bases from V and 1 base from J, with 11 bases between. The CDR3 is 13 residues long. The CDR3 region has the DNA TGTGCCAGTAAACAGGCCCAGTCCTACGAGCAGTACGTC. Translation: CASKQAQSYEQYV.

Of note for this clone: A read error may produce the germline difference seen at one junction end. The chain employs TRBV9 and TRBJ2-5; TRBD2 might be the D (6 bases). The CDR3 covers 13 residues. Germline CDR1 reads SGDLS; CDR2 reads YYNGEE. The CDR3 region has the DNA TGTGCCAGCAGCGTGCGGCGGGACGGCCCGATCCACTTC. It is translated as CASSVRRDGPIHF.

The chain links TRBV7-3 to TRBJ2-1, with D possibly TRBD2 on 8 matching bases. The V and J ends lost 3 bases and 5 bases respectively, with 14 bases between them. CDR1 is SGHTA and CDR2 is FQGTGA in the germline V gene. The CDR3 totals 15 residues. The CDR3: CASSFGTAGDNEQFF. The CDR3 DNA follows: TGTGCCAGCAGCTTTGGGACAGCGGGAGACAATGAGCAGTTCTTC.

This chain links TRBV3-1 (or the pseudogene TRBV3-2) with TRBJ2-2, with no clear D. Looked up from germline, CDR1 is LGHDT and CDR2 is YNNKEL (reference sequence). The CDR3 length is 14 residues. V lost 4 bases, J lost 4 bases, and 10 bases lay in between. As DNA, the CDR3 is TGTGCCAGCAGCCGAAGTGAGGTCACCGGGGAGCTGTTTTTT. Translation: CASSRSEVTGELFF.

The J gene is TRBJ1-6, the V gene TRBV27, with 9 bases matching TRBD1. Losses at the gene ends were 6 bases for V and 3 bases for J; bases not matched to a gene: 3. The CDR3 has 15 amino acids. CDR1 and CDR2 from the germline V gene are MNHEY and SMNVEV (reference sequence). The CDR3 bases are TGTGCCAGCAGGACAGGGGGGCTCTATAATTCACCCCTCCACTTT. Amino acid sequence: CASRTGGLYNSPLHF.